Each of the 16 T cell receptor beta chains below was sequenced from the same sample in a study of T and B cells in COVID-19 patients. BIOMED2 TRB-A/B primer pools were used in multiplex TRB PCR. TCRdb called the multiplex PCR reads again in MiXCR, with one record for every CDR3 protein. The table has several thousand distinct CDR3 sequences, roughly a third seen once. Each TRB amplification used roughly 250-550 ng of genomic DNA from blood. The specimen was blood. The receptors were sampled from a human donor with active COVID-19.

This clonotype rates as medium-sized. The CDR3 sequence is CASKPRRNTGELFF. In DNA, the CDR3 is TGTGCCTCAAAACCGAGAAGAAACACCGGGGAGCTGTTTTTT. This chain links TRBV6-5 with TRBJ2-2; no clear D. Trimming pared 11 bases from V and 2 bases from J, leaving 15 bases between. The CDR3 sequence is 14 residues long. The germline CDR1 and CDR2 sequences are MNHEY and SVGAGI.

This clonotype was found a few times. The chain has TRBV5-6 and TRBJ2-1; D might be TRBD2 (6 bases). Trimming pared 0 bases from V and 4 bases from J, leaving 14 bases between. The CDR3 length is 16 residues. Per germline, CDR1 SGHDT and CDR2 YYEEEE. The CDR3 nucleotides read TGTGCCAGCAGCTTGGGGCGGGAAACAGCATACAATGAGCAGTTCTTC. Its translation: CASSLGRETAYNEQFF.

This clonotype is medium-sized (0.01 to 0.1%) by share. The chain employs TRBV5-4 and TRBJ2-3; 12 positions match TRBD2. Germline V lookup: CDR1 SGHNT, CDR2 YYREEE (reference sequence). The CDR3 sequence is 15 residues long. V was clipped by 1 base and J by 5 bases; unmatched bases: 2. The CDR3 DNA is TGTGCCAGCAGCTTGAAACTAGCGGGAGGAGATACGCAGTATTTT. This gives the protein CASSLKLAGGDTQYF.

By proportion, this clonotype is medium-sized. The chain carries TRBV12-3 or TRBV12-4 and TRBJ2-7, with D unresolved. Trimming shortened V by 1 base and J by 6 bases, and 4 bases separated the two germline ends. The CDR3 totals 11 residues. The CDR3 coding sequence is TGTGCCAGCAGTTTAGGGGGCGAGCAGTACTTC. It encodes CASSLGGEQYF.

The chain is built from TRBV30 and TRBJ1-2; D remains unclear. Germline CDR1 is GTSNPN and CDR2 is SVGIG (reference sequence). This CDR3 spans 14 amino acids. Trimming pared 4 bases from V and 5 bases from J, leaving 17 bases between. The CDR3 protein is CAWNLVDGRYGYTF. As DNA, the CDR3 is TGTGCCTGGAATTTAGTGGACGGACGGTATGGCTACACCTTC.

V is TRBV18 and J is TRBJ2-3, with D perhaps matching TRBD2 (6 bases). V gave up 4 bases and J gave up 4 bases, with 9 bases separating them. The CDR3 length is 13 residues. CDR1 and CDR2 (germline): KGHSH, LQKENI. CDR3: CASSLGLSDTQYF. The CDR3 nucleotides read TGTGCCAGCTCACTGGGACTTTCAGATACGCAGTATTTT.

The CDR3 is CSARRGPDTQYF. CDR3 bases: TGCAGTGCTAGGAGGGGGCCAGATACGCAGTATTTT. The J gene is TRBJ2-3, the V gene TRBV20-1, with TRBD1 identical over 7 bases. This CDR3 is 12 amino acids long. V lost 3 bases to trimming and J lost 4 bases; unmatched junction nucleotides: 1. Germline-derived CDR1 and CDR2 are DFQATT and SNEGSKA (reference sequence).

This chain joins TRBV6-1 and TRBJ1-2; weak D call: TRBD1 (5 bases). V shed 5 bases and J shed 0 bases, with 25 bases lying between them. The CDR3 is 19 amino acids. Germline V gene sequence: CDR1 MNHNS, CDR2 SASEGT. The DNA for the CDR3 is TGTGCCAGCAGTTACACCAAAACCGGGACCTACCCAGCTAACTATGGCTACACCTTC. Its protein is CASSYTKTGTYPANYGYTF.

The chain joins TRBV7-2 to TRBJ2-1, with 8 bases that match TRBD2. Germline trimming cut 4 bases from V and 1 base from J; bases unmatched to any gene: 3. Per germline, CDR1 SGHTA and CDR2 FQGNSA. The CDR3 totals 15 residues. This CDR3 reads CASSYLAGSYNEQFF. CDR3 DNA sequence: TGTGCCAGCAGCTACTTAGCGGGGTCCTACAATGAGCAGTTCTTC.

This clonotype was observed a single time. The V and J genes are TRBV19 and TRBJ2-3; 7 bases map to TRBD1. Germline V gene lookup returns CDR1 LNHDA and CDR2 SQIVND (reference sequence). V lost 0 bases to trimming and J lost 1 base; unmatched junction nucleotides: 1. This CDR3 spans 15 amino acids. The CDR3 nucleotides are TGTGCCAGTAGTATAGAGGGACAGCGCACAGATACGCAGTATTTT. It codes for CASSIEGQRTDTQYF.

This clonotype is labeled as medium-sized. The chain links TRBV29-1 to TRBJ2-5; D is perhaps TRBD2 (6 bases). Germline values: CDR1 SQVTM, CDR2 ANQGSEA. With 7 bases removed from V and 7 bases from J, the gap between germline ends came to 16 bases. The CDR3 spans 12 residues. The CDR3 bases are TGCAGCGGACGGGACTCCGTCAGGACCCAGTACTTC. It translates to CSGRDSVRTQYF.

This clonotype is medium-sized. The rearrangement joins TRBV6-1 to TRBJ2-3; the D is unclear. The V gene lost 5 bases and the J gene lost 7 bases, with 7 bases spanning the gap. The germline CDR1 and CDR2 sequences are MNHNS and SASEGT. The CDR3 consists of 11 residues. CDR3: CASSLGYTQYF. The CDR3 DNA is TGTGCCAGCAGTCTAGGTTATACGCAGTATTTT.

The chain couples TRBV24-1 to TRBJ2-5; TRBD2 is a possible D gene (6 bases). The CDR3 contains 15 residues. Trimming stripped 4 bases from V and 4 bases from J, with 15 bases between. Germline CDR1 reads KGHDR; CDR2 reads SFDVKD. The CDR3 spells CATSDPLTSAETQYF. CDR3 nucleotides: TGTGCCACCAGTGACCCTCTGACTAGTGCAGAGACCCAGTACTTC.

This chain uses TRBV19 with TRBJ1-4, with 8 bases lining up with TRBD1. The CDR3 covers 13 residues. CDR1 is LNHDA, CDR2 SQIVND, per germline (reference sequence). V gave up 7 bases and J gave up 8 bases; unmatched junction bases: 6. The chain's CDR3 is CASTWTGTEKLFF. CDR3 sequence (DNA): TGTGCCAGTACTTGGACAGGGACAGAAAAACTGTTTTTT.

Here the CDR3 DNA reads TGTGCCACCAGTGATTCCCGGACAGGGTCAAATGAAAAACTGTTTTTT. It is translated as CATSDSRTGSNEKLFF. This chain connects TRBV24-1 to TRBJ1-4; 8 nucleotides agree with TRBD1. Per germline, CDR1 KGHDR and CDR2 SFDVKD. This CDR3 spans 16 amino acids. V trimming: 2 bases; J trimming: 5 bases; junction bases outside the gene matches: 6.

This clonotype ranks as medium-sized (0.01 to 0.1%). The rearrangement joins TRBV18 to TRBJ2-3; no clear D gene. V dropped 0 bases and J dropped 10 bases, with 17 bases sitting between them. Germline CDR1 reads KGHSH; CDR2 reads LQKENI. The CDR3 contains 15 residues. The CDR3 DNA is TGTGCCAGCTCACCACCGGAAGCCCAGAGGAAAGCGCAGTATTTT. It codes for CASSPPEAQRKAQYF.